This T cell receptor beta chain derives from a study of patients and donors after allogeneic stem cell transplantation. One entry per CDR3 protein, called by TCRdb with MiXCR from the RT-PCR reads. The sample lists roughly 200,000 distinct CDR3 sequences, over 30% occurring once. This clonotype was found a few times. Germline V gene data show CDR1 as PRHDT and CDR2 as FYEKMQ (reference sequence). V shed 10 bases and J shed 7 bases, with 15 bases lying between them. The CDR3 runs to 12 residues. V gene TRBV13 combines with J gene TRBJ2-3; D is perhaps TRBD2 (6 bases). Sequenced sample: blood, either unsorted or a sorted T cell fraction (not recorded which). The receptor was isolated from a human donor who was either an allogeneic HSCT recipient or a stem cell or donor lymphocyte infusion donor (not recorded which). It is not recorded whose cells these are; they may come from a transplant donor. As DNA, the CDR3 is TGTGCCACTAGCGAAGGAGCGAATACGCAGTATTTT. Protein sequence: CATSEGANTQYF.